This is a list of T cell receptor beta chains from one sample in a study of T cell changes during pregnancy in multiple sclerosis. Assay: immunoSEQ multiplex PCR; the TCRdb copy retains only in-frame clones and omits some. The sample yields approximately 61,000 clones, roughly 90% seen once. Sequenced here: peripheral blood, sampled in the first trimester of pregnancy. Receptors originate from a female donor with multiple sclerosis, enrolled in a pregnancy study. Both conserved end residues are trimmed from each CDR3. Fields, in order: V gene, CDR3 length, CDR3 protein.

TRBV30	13	AWNPTRLRIDEQF
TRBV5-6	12	ASSPYRENNEQF
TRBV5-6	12	ASSLHPGSPEQY
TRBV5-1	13	ASSPGLAGEFEQF
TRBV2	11	ASRRESGETQY
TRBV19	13	ASSFSQKGQETQY
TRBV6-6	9	ASSYADGYT
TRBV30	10	AWTSGTGVQY
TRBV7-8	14	ASSPRTGPINYGYT
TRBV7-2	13	ASSLAGLVLGEQF
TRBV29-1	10	SVGEGGDTQY
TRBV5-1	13	ASSREGNLQETQY
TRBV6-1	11	ASSVTGVTEAF
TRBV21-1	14	ASSKGVRQIQETQY
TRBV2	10	ASRITSYEQY
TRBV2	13	ASSEIGGQGYGYT
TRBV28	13	ASSSPTGVADTQY
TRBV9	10	ASSGTYNEQF
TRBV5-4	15	ASSGGGLAGGTDEQF
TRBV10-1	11	ASSLSGSYEQY
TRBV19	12	ASRPIQGNPEAF
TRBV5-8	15	ASSLGVDSATNEKLF
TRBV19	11	ASSPLRGYEQY
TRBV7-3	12	ASSWARGAGELF
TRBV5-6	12	ASSLRQAGAEQY
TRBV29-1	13	SVKPDGRDTGELF
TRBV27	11	ASSPHLSTEAF
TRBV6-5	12	ASMGSAGTGELF
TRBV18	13	ASSPSTSGRREQY
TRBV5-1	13	ASSLTRRGTDTQY
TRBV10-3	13	ATQEEGQGIGELF
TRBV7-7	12	ASSLAGDGNTIY
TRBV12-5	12	ASGPGGQALGYT
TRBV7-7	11	ASSLSAGGEQY
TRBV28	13	ASSLPGLQSQPQH
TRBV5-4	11	ASSSQANNEQF